This TCR beta chain comes out of a study of blood T cell repertoires in COVID-19. Background on the study: The samples span acute and convalescent COVID-19 from the United States, Italy and Spain. From T cells, B-cell-depleted T cells, or PBMCs came the material, which was cDNA or gDNA.

Method: immunoSEQ multiplex PCR; TCRdb's copy keeps in-frame clones and lacks some. The sample has 40,000 to 60,000 clones, roughly 83% seen once; the top ten hold approximately 15%. The material sequenced was peripheral blood. The TCR sequence derives from a human donor in a cohort sampled during active COVID-19.

CDR3 in amino acids: CASSSEDRGLNTEAFF. DNA for the CDR3: TGTGCCAGCAGCAGTGAGGACAGGGGACTGAACACTGAAGCTTTCTTT. The J gene is TRBJ1-1, the V gene TRBV5-8; 9 nucleotides align to TRBD1. After removal of 4 bases from V and 0 bases from J, the junction contained 7 bases not matched to a gene. Germline assignment: CDR1 SGHTS and CDR2 YDEGEE. The CDR3 has 16 amino acids.